This entry is about one T cell receptor beta chain. Its recognized antigen is unknown. The input lacks base qualities; no much larger clone sits a single base away. The protocol used for the library was 5' RACE. Data came from an Illumina HiSeq 2500. A second PCR of roughly 7 to 11 cycles was run with a J-beta primer mix and a sample-barcoded 5' primer. Each TCR beta cDNA molecule received a unique molecular identifier from a template-switch 5' adaptor carrying 12 random nucleotides. Each sample yielded at least 3 million CDR3-containing paired-end reads. First-strand cDNA synthesis was performed from all RNA using the Mint cDNA synthesis kit, with priming by a TRBC-specific oligonucleotide. Following uracil-DNA glycosylase treatment, a first 18-cycle PCR with universal primers M1SS and BC2_uni_R was performed on all cDNA. In the source study's methods: For normalization, 1 million high-quality reads, each with a distinct molecular identifier, were randomly selected from each sample. Reads sharing molecular identifiers were discarded rather than binned into consensus sequences. MiTCR, with a Q25 quality threshold and the strictest error-elimination algorithm, was used for CDR3 identification, clonotype clustering and error correction. Lower-bound total TCR beta diversity was estimated with a nonparametric unseen species model using Euler transformation. TCRdb's own reprocessing of the public reads used fastp at Q25 and MiXCR and kept productive beta chains. Rows with a matching CDR3 protein are joined into one entry that keeps the most common DNA and genes. Here the V and J calls rest on TCRdb's processing, not on the authors' analysis. This sample is represented by about 1.4 million distinct CDR3 sequences; roughly 59% of them were singletons. Over 5.5% of the sample rests with the top ten.

These data are taken from a study of blood T cells in healthy people across ages (dated by TCRdb to 2015 to 2017). Looking at the study overall: In model experiments, template switching captured about one uniquely barcoded TCR beta cDNA molecule for every two T cells. Age-related changes in TCR beta repertoire diversity were measured in the study by deep sequencing normalized with unique cDNA molecular identifiers. The study analyzed two additional independent replicas of 1 million unique cDNA reads from the same blood draw for two donors, one aged 18 to 30 and one aged 80 or older. The donors were split into four age groups: young (average about 16 years), middle-aged (roughly 40), aged (roughly 68) and long-lived (over 75). To avoid experimental bias, donors of different ages were distributed randomly across sequencing lanes.

The CDR3 has 15 amino acids, counting the end cysteine and phenylalanine. Only CDR3 DNA is held: 45 bases, read in frame from base 1. From the germline V gene (reference sequence), CDR1 is DFQATT and CDR2 is SNEGSKA. At the junction V is shortened by 0 bases and J by 1 base, with 13 bases in between. Donors were a few dozen systemically healthy Caucasian individuals from Russia aged roughly 6 to 95 years. Each donor gave approximately 9.3 milliliters of peripheral blood, collected into EDTA-treated Vacutainer tubes. Ficoll-Paque density-gradient centrifugation was used to isolate PBMCs, with at least 7 million obtained per sample. Trizol reagent was used to extract total RNA from the PBMCs, yielding at least 6 micrograms per sample. For every donor, an aliquot of PBMCs went through flow cytometry to measure the percentages of naive CD45RAhigh/CD27high T cells. The paper as a whole reports these results and caveats: Compared with the aged group, the long-lived group had more naive CD4+ T cells, fewer expanded clones and increased TCR diversity, a pattern suggesting age selection. Estimates of total diversity from one million sequenced T cells were regarded as lower bounds and underestimates. As age increased, observed TCR beta diversity per million T cells dropped in a roughly linear way, and a significant reduction was already evident by age about 40. Observed TCR beta diversity correlated strongly with the percentage of naive T cells measured by flow cytometry. Bulk unsorted PBMC profiling prevented conclusive comparison of naive and antigen-experienced compartments. Because the CMV infection status of the donors was unknown, age-related changes in expanded clonotypes may potentially have been confounded.

The chain employs TRBV20-1 and TRBJ2-7, with the D gene call left open. Sequenced sample: blood. The sequence came from a man between 18 and 35 years old in good health. The base sequence is TGCAGTGCTAGAGATCGTCTGGGCCCGTCCTACGAGCAGTACTTC. It specifies CSARDRLGPSYEQYF.